This T cell receptor (beta chain) was obtained from a study of T cell changes during pregnancy in multiple sclerosis. The germline V and J ends were trimmed by 5 bases and 0 bases, with 23 bases remaining between them. From germline, CDR1 is LNHDA and CDR2 SQIVND (reference sequence). The CDR3 loop spans 18 amino acids. The data were produced by immunoSEQ multiplex PCR, yet TCRdb's version contains in-frame clones alone and is incomplete. The top ten hold roughly 8.1% of the sample, which has 39,000 or so clones, about 94% seen once. The sequencing used CD8+ T cells from peripheral blood mononuclear cells, collected in the third trimester of pregnancy. The sequence derives from a female donor with multiple sclerosis, enrolled in a pregnancy study. The rearrangement uses TRBV19 and TRBJ2-7, with D hard to call. Here the CDR3 reads CASSPHTLSETTSYEQYF. CDR3 nucleotides: TGTGCCAGTAGTCCCCATACCCTCTCGGAGACGACCTCCTACGAGCAGTACTTC. The full variable domain, rest sourced from reference TRBV19 and TRBJ2-7, is DGGITQSPKYLFRKEGQNVTLSCEQNLNHDAMYWYRQDPGQGLRLIYYSQIVNDFQKGDIAEGYSVSREKKESFPLTVTSAQKNPTAFYLCASSPHTLSETTSYEQYFGPGTRLTVT.